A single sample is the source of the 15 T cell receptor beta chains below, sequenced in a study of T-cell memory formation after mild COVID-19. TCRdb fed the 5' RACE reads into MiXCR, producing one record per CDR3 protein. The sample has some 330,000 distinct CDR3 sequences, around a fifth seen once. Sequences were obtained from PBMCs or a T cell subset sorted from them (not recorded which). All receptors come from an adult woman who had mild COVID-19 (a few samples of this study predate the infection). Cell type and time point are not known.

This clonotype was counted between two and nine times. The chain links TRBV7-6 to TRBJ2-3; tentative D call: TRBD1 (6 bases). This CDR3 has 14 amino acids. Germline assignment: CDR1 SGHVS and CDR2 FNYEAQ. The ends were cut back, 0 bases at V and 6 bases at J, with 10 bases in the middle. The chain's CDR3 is CASSLAGGSDTQYF. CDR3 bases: TGTGCCAGCAGCTTAGCAGGGGGTAGCGATACGCAGTATTTT.

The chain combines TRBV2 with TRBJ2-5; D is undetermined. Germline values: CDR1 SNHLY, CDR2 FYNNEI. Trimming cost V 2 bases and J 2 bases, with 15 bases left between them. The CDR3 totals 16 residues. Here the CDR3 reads CASSELPPLRQETQYF. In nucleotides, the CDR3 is TGTGCCAGCAGTGAACTCCCCCCACTGAGGCAAGAGACCCAGTACTTC.

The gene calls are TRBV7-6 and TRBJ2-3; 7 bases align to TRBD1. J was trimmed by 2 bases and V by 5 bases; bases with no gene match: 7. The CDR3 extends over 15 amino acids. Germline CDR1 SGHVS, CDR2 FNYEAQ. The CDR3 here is CASSARDSNTDTQYF. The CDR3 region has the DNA TGTGCCAGCAGCGCCCGGGACAGCAACACAGATACGCAGTATTTT.

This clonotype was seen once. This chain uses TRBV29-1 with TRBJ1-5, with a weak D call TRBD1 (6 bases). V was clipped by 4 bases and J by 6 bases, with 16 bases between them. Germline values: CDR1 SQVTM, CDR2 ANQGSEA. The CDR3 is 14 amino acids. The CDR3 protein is CSVGGGGAGQPQHF. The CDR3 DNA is TGCAGCGTTGGGGGTGGGGGGGCAGGTCAGCCCCAGCATTTT.

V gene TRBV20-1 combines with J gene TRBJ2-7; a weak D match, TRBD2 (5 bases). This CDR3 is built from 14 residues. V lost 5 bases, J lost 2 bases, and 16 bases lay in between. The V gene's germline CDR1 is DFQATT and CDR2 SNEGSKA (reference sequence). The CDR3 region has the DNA TGCAGTGCTTCCAAAGAGGCGGGCCCCTACGAGCAGTACTTC. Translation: CSASKEAGPYEQYF.

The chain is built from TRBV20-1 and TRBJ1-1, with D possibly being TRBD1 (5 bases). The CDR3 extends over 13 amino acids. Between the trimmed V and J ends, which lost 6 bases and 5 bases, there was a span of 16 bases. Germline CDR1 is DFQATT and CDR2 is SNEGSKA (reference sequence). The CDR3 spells CSAAGNDRTEAFF. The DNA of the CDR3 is TGCAGTGCCGCAGGGAACGACCGGACTGAAGCTTTCTTT.

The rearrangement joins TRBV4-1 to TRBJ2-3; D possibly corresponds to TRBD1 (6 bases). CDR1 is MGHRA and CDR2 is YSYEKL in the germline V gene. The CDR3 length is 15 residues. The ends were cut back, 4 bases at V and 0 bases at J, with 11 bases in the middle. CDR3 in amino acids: CASSLDRYSTDTQYF. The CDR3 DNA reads TGCGCCAGCAGCCTCGACAGGTATAGCACAGATACGCAGTATTTT.

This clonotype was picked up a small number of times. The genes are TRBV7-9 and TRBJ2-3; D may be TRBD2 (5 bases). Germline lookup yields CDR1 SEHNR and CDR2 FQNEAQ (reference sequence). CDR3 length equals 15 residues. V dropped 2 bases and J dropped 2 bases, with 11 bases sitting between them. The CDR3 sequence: CASSLSSGNTDTQYF. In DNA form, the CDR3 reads TGTGCCAGCAGCTTATCCAGCGGAAACACAGATACGCAGTATTTT. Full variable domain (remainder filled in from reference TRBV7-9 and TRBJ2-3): DTGVSQNPRHKITKRGQNVTFRCDPISEHNRLYWYRQTLGQGPEFLTYFQNEAQLEKSRLLSDRFSAERPKGSFSTLEIQRTEQGDSAMYLCASSLSSGNTDTQYFGPGTRLTVL.

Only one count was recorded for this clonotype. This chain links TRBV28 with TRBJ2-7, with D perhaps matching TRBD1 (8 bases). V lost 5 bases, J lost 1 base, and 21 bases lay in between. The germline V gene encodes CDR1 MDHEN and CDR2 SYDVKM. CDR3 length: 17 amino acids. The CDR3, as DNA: TGTGCCAGCAGTCCACAGGGGGGGCCTCTCGGTTCCTACGAGCAGTACTTC. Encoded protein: CASSPQGGPLGSYEQYF.

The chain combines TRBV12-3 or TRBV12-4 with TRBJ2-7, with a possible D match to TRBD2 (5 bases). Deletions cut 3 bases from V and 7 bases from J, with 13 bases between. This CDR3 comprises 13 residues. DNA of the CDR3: TGTGCCAGCAGTTTTAGCTCTGCGGGTGAGCAGTACTTC. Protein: CASSFSSAGEQYF.

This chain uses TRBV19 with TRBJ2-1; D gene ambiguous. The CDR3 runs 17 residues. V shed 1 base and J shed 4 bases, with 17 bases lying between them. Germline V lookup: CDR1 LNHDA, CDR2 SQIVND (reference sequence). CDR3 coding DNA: TGTGCCAGTAGTATAGGATTCGGGCTATCCGGGTACAATGAGCAGTTCTTC. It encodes CASSIGFGLSGYNEQFF.

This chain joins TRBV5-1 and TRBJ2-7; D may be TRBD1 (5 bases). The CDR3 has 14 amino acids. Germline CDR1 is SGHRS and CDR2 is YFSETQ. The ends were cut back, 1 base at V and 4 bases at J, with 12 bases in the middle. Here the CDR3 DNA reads TGCGCCAGCAGCTTGACGGCAGGGAATTACGAGCAGTACTTC. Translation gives CASSLTAGNYEQYF.

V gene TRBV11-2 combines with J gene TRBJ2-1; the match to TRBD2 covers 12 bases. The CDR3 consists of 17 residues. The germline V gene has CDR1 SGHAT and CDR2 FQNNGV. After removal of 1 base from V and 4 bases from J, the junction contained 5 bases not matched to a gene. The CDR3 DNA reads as TGTGCCAGCAGCTTAGGCACTAGCGGGGGGTTTTACAATGAGCAGTTCTTC. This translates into CASSLGTSGGFYNEQFF.

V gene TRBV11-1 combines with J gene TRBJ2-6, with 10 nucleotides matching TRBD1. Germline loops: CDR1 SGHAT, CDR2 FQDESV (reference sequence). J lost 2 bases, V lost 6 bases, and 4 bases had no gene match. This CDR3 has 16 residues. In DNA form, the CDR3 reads TGTGCCAGCAGACAGGGGACAGGGGCTGGGGCCAACGTCCTGACTTTC. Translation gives CASRQGTGAGANVLTF. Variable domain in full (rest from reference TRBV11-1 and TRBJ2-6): EAEVAQSPRYKITEKSQAVAFWCDPISGHATLYWYRQILGQGPELLVQFQDESVVDDSQLPKDRFSAERLKGVDSTLKIQPAELGDSAMYLCASRQGTGAGANVLTFGAGSRLTVL.

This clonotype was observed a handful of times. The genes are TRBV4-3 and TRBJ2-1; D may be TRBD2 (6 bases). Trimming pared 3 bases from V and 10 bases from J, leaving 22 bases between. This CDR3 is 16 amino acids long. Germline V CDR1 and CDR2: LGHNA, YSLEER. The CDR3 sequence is CASSHSSEGDLREQFF. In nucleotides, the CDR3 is TGCGCCAGCAGCCATTCTTCGGAGGGAGATCTTCGGGAGCAGTTCTTC.